This T cell receptor (beta chain) was obtained from a study of blood T cell repertoires in COVID-19. Study background: Samples came from the United States, Italy and Spain, spanning acute and convalescent COVID-19. From T cells, B-cell-depleted T cells, or PBMCs came the material, which was cDNA or gDNA.

Among Cohort 3 donors, those recovered had two negative PCRs, clearance, or symptom resolution. This clone has just a few counts. The V gene lost 7 bases and the J gene lost 3 bases, with 10 bases spanning the gap. The germline CDR1 and CDR2 sequences are MNHEY and SMNVEV (reference sequence). The CDR3 covers 13 residues. Original handling: Quantification of nucleated cells was approximated via reference gene primer amplification. Libraries were prepared by immunoSEQ multiplex PCR; TCRdb keeps only in-frame clonotypes and omits some of them. D and trimming were read from the DNA, whereas the V and J calls and clone size are those reported in that table. Altogether 200,000 to 250,000 clones are present, roughly 89% being singletons, with the ten largest covering approximately 6.5%.

The receptor was derived from a woman aged 40-49 years who had recovered from COVID-19. Source material: PBMCs or T cells enriched from blood (not recorded which). The chain joins TRBV27 to TRBJ1-5; TRBD1 is a possible D gene (6 bases). This chain's CDR3 is CASTRDINQPQHF. As DNA, the CDR3 is TGTGCCAGCACCCGGGACATCAATCAGCCCCAGCATTTT.